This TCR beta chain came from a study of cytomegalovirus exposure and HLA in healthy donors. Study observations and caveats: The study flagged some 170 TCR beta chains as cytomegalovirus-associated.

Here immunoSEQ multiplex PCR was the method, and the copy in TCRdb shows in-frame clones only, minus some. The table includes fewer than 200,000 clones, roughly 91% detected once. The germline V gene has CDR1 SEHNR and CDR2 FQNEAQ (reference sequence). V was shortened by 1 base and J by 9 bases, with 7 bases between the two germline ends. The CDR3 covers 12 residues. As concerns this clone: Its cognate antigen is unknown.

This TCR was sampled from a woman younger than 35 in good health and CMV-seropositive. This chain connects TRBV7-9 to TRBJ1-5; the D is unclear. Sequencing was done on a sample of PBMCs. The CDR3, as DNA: TGTGCCAGCAGCTTAGATGTTCGGCCCCAGCATTTT. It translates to CASSLDVRPQHF. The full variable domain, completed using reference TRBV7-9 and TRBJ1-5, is DTGVSQNPRHKITKRGQNVTFRCDPISEHNRLYWYRQTLGQGPEFLTYFQNEAQLEKSRLLSDRFSAERPKGSFSTLEIQRTEQGDSAMYLCASSLDVRPQHFGDGTRLSIL.